These T cell receptor beta chains were read from a single sample in a study of blood T cell repertoires in COVID-19. The protocol was immunoSEQ multiplex PCR, while the TCRdb copy is restricted to in-frame clones and leaves out a portion. There are 150,000 to 200,000 clones in the sample; roughly 90% occur only once, and roughly 3.1% lies in the top ten. The sample consisted of peripheral blood. These receptor sequences come from a man aged 60 to 75 with acute or convalescent COVID-19. Each CDR3 is given with its conserved first and last residue. A D gene is named only where the DNA matches it firmly. Not all rows give a size; the values are once, few, many and, for expanded clones, a class.

J: TRBJ2-7; size: NA; V: TRBV5-1; D: TRBD2; DNA: TGCGCCAGCAGCTTGGCCGAAAGGGGACTAGCGGGAACTCGCCACTACGAGCAGTACTTC; CDR3: CASSLAERGLAGTRHYEQYF
J: TRBJ1-1; size: NA; V: TRBV5-1; D: TRBD1; DNA: TGCGCCAGCAGCTACGACAGGGCTGAGACTTTCTTT; CDR3: CASSYDRAETFF
J: TRBJ1-5; size: NA; V: TRBV19; D: TRBD1; DNA: TGTGCCAGTAGTATTAAGGGGGCAGACAATCAGCCCCAGCATTTT; CDR3: CASSIKGADNQPQHF
J: TRBJ1-4; size: few; V: TRBV27; D: NA; DNA: TGTGCCAGCAGTTTGAAACCCCACTGGGAAAAACTGTTTTTT; CDR3: CASSLKPHWEKLFF
J: TRBJ2-3; size: NA; V: TRBV24-1; D: TRBD2; DNA: TGTGCCACCAGTCCCCTCCGAGGCGGGACTAGCGGGACAGATACGCAGTATTTT; CDR3: CATSPLRGGTSGTDTQYF
J: TRBJ1-6; size: NA; V: TRBV12-5; D: TRBD1; DNA: TGTGCTAGTGGTTTGGTTACTTACATCCGGACAGGGAATAATTCACCCCTCCACTTT; CDR3: CASGLVTYIRTGNNSPLHF
J: TRBJ2-2; size: few; V: TRBV27; D: TRBD1; DNA: TGTGCCAGCAGTCCAGGTCCCGGGACAGGGTTCGGTATTGCCGGGGAGCTGTTTTTT; CDR3: CASSPGPGTGFGIAGELFF
J: TRBJ1-5; size: NA; V: TRBV4-1; D: TRBD1; DNA: TGCGCCAGCAGCCTAGGGGTCACTTGGGGACAGAACAATCAGCCCCAGCATTTT; CDR3: CASSLGVTWGQNNQPQHF
J: TRBJ1-2; size: NA; V: TRBV6-1; D: TRBD1; DNA: TGTGCCAGCAGTGAAGGACAGGGAGACTATGGCTACACCTTC; CDR3: CASSEGQGDYGYTF
J: TRBJ2-6; size: few; V: TRBV27; D: NA; DNA: TGTGCCAGCAGTTTGCTCAGAAACTCTGGGGCCAACGTCCTGACTTTC; CDR3: CASSLLRNSGANVLTF
J: TRBJ2-3; size: NA; V: TRBV5-4; D: TRBD2; DNA: TGTGCCAGCAGCCCCCCCGTGACGGGGGGGTCGGAGACGCAGTATTTT; CDR3: CASSPPVTGGSETQYF
J: TRBJ1-5; size: NA; V: TRBV2; D: TRBD1; DNA: TGTGCCAGCAGGAAGGGACAGGGTGGCAATCAGCCCCAGCATTTT; CDR3: CASRKGQGGNQPQHF
J: TRBJ2-1; size: NA; V: TRBV5-8; D: TRBD2; DNA: TGTGCCAGCAGCTTGGGACTAGCGGTCAATGAGCAGTTCTTC; CDR3: CASSLGLAVNEQFF
J: TRBJ1-2; size: NA; V: TRBV9; D: TRBD1; DNA: TGTGCCAGCTCGCGGACAGGGGAATACTATGGCTACACCTTC; CDR3: CASSRTGEYYGYTF
J: TRBJ2-7; size: NA; V: TRBV7-9; D: NA; DNA: TGTGCCAGCAGGTCGTCTTGGGGCTACTCCTACGAGCAGTACTTC; CDR3: CASRSSWGYSYEQYF
J: TRBJ2-1; size: once; V: TRBV3-1/TRBV3-2; D: TRBD1; DNA: TGTGCCAGCAGCCAAGGTACAGGGGTGAGCTCCTACAATGAGCAGTTCTTC; CDR3: CASSQGTGVSSYNEQFF
J: TRBJ1-1; size: NA; V: TRBV5-6; D: NA; DNA: TGTGCCAGCAGCCCGAATCTAAGGAACACTGAAGCTTTCTTT; CDR3: CASSPNLRNTEAFF
J: TRBJ1-5; size: NA; V: TRBV30; D: TRBD1; DNA: TGTGCCTGGAGCGAGTCACGGACAGGCAAAGGGAAGCCCCAGCATTTT; CDR3: CAWSESRTGKGKPQHF
J: TRBJ2-3; size: NA; V: TRBV5-5; D: TRBD2; DNA: TGTGCCAGCAGAATAGCGGGGGGGCCGATAGATACGCAGTATTTT; CDR3: CASRIAGGPIDTQYF
J: TRBJ2-3; size: NA; V: TRBV27; D: TRBD1; DNA: TGTGCCAGCAGTTTACGAGGACAGGGTTCTCCAGATACGCAGTATTTT; CDR3: CASSLRGQGSPDTQYF
J: TRBJ2-1; size: NA; V: TRBV19; D: NA; DNA: TGTGCCAGTAGTATATCAGGCGTCAATGAGCAGTTCTTC; CDR3: CASSISGVNEQFF
J: TRBJ1-1; size: once; V: TRBV6-6; D: NA; DNA: TGTGCCAGCAGTTACATAGGGGGAAGCGCTGAAGCTTTCTTT; CDR3: CASSYIGGSAEAFF
J: TRBJ1-2; size: NA; V: TRBV5-1; D: NA; DNA: TGCGCCAGCAGCTACACCGGGACATTCCTTAACTACACCTTC; CDR3: CASSYTGTFLNYTF
J: TRBJ1-2; size: NA; V: TRBV19; D: TRBD1; DNA: TGTGCCAGTAGTATCCCTCCGGGACAGGGAAGAGCGTTGGACTATGGCTACACCTTC; CDR3: CASSIPPGQGRALDYGYTF
J: TRBJ1-1; size: NA; V: TRBV7-9; D: TRBD1; DNA: TGTGCCAGCAGCCATCCGGGACAGGGCACTGAAGCTTTCTTT; CDR3: CASSHPGQGTEAFF
J: TRBJ2-7; size: NA; V: TRBV21-1; D: NA; DNA: TGTGCCAGCAGCAAATGGAAACAGAGCCCCAACTACGAGCAGTACTTC; CDR3: CASSKWKQSPNYEQYF
J: TRBJ1-2; size: NA; V: TRBV18; D: NA; DNA: TGTGCCAGCTCACGAGAATCCAACAGGCCGGATGGCTACACCTTC; CDR3: CASSRESNRPDGYTF
J: TRBJ2-2; size: NA; V: TRBV9; D: NA; DNA: TGTGCCAGCAGCGTAGGCCCCGGGAACACCGGGGAGCTGTTTTTT; CDR3: CASSVGPGNTGELFF
J: TRBJ2-3; size: NA; V: TRBV13; D: TRBD1; DNA: TGTGCCAGCAGCTCAGGACAGGGTCCTTTCAATACGCAGTATTTT; CDR3: CASSSGQGPFNTQYF
J: TRBJ2-1; size: NA; V: TRBV7-9; D: TRBD1; DNA: TGTGCCAGCAGCCCGGGACAGGGGGCGCGAAATGAGCAGTTCTTC; CDR3: CASSPGQGARNEQFF
J: TRBJ2-7; size: NA; V: TRBV2; D: TRBD1; DNA: TGTGCCAGCAGTGAAGGAACAGGGGGCCACGAGCAGTACTTC; CDR3: CASSEGTGGHEQYF
J: TRBJ1-5; size: NA; V: TRBV6-5; D: NA; DNA: TGTGCCAGCAGGTCGGGGAACAATCAGCCCCAGCATTTT; CDR3: CASRSGNNQPQHF
J: TRBJ1-1; size: once; V: TRBV30; D: NA; DNA: TGTGCCTGGAGTGTACTTCCGGGGGAAGGGAACACTGAAGCTTTCTTT; CDR3: CAWSVLPGEGNTEAFF
J: TRBJ1-3; size: NA; V: TRBV12-5; D: NA; DNA: TGTGCTAGTGGCCTGGGGCAGGTTGGAAACACCATATATTTT; CDR3: CASGLGQVGNTIYF
J: TRBJ2-7; size: NA; V: TRBV5-4; D: NA; DNA: TGTGCCAGCAGCTCCCCGCGGGACAGCTACGAGCAGTACTTC; CDR3: CASSSPRDSYEQYF
J: TRBJ2-2; size: NA; V: TRBV7-2; D: NA; DNA: TGTGCCAGCAGCTCCCGGGGGACCGGGGAGCTGTTTTTT; CDR3: CASSSRGTGELFF
J: TRBJ1-6; size: NA; V: TRBV2; D: NA; DNA: TGTGCCAGCAGTAGGGAGGGCAATTCACCCCTCCACTTT; CDR3: CASSREGNSPLHF
J: TRBJ1-2; size: NA; V: TRBV2; D: TRBD1; DNA: TGTGCCAGCAGTGAAGGGACAGGGGACTATGGCTACACCTTC; CDR3: CASSEGTGDYGYTF
J: TRBJ2-3; size: NA; V: TRBV6-5; D: NA; DNA: TGTGCCAGCAGGAAATCCACTAGCACAGATACGCAGTATTTT; CDR3: CASRKSTSTDTQYF
J: TRBJ1-1; size: NA; V: TRBV10-1; D: TRBD1; DNA: TGCGCCAGCAGTGACCGTATTCGACAGGGGAACACTGAAGCTTTCTTT; CDR3: CASSDRIRQGNTEAFF
J: TRBJ1-2; size: NA; V: TRBV19; D: TRBD1; DNA: TGTGCCAGTAGTATACGACAGGGGGACCCCGGCTACACCTTC; CDR3: CASSIRQGDPGYTF
J: TRBJ2-1; size: NA; V: TRBV2; D: TRBD2; DNA: TGTGCCAGCAGTGGGGAGCGGGGGGCCGCGGGTGAGCAGTTCTTC; CDR3: CASSGERGAAGEQFF
J: TRBJ1-5; size: NA; V: TRBV5-5; D: TRBD1; DNA: TGTGCCAGCAGCCTGGGACAGGGGGTTCAGCCCCAGCATTTT; CDR3: CASSLGQGVQPQHF
J: TRBJ1-6; size: once; V: TRBV15; D: NA; DNA: TGTGCCACCAGCCGCCAGGGGAGTTCACCCCTCCACTTT; CDR3: CATSRQGSSPLHF
J: TRBJ1-6; size: NA; V: TRBV6-5; D: NA; DNA: TGTGCCAGCAGTTTCCGGGACACCTATAATTCACCCCTCCACTTT; CDR3: CASSFRDTYNSPLHF
J: TRBJ2-1; size: NA; V: TRBV5-1; D: NA; DNA: TGCGCCACCGCCGTGGGACTCCCCCCTAATGAGCAGTTCTTC; CDR3: CATAVGLPPNEQFF
J: TRBJ2-1; size: once; V: TRBV6-1; D: TRBD2; DNA: TGTGCCAGCAGTGACCTGGGGGGGAGCAATGAGCAGTTCTTC; CDR3: CASSDLGGSNEQFF
J: TRBJ2-3; size: once; V: TRBV15; D: TRBD1; DNA: TGTGCCGTACAGGGGGCGATCATTGATACGCAGTATTTT; CDR3: CAVQGAIIDTQYF
J: TRBJ1-1; size: NA; V: TRBV7-2; D: TRBD1; DNA: TGTGCCAGCAGCTTAGGTCTCATAGGGGGCGTTGAAGCTTTCTTT; CDR3: CASSLGLIGGVEAFF
J: TRBJ2-3; size: once; V: TRBV24-1; D: TRBD2; DNA: TGTGCCACCAGTACTAGCGGGGGAACCACAGATACGCAGTATTTT; CDR3: CATSTSGGTTDTQYF
J: TRBJ1-5; size: NA; V: TRBV18; D: NA; DNA: TGTGCCAGCTCACCGGGGCTTGGGGACAATCAGCCCCAGCATTTT; CDR3: CASSPGLGDNQPQHF
J: TRBJ1-2; size: NA; V: TRBV30; D: TRBD1; DNA: TGTGCCTGGAGTGTATATGGACAGGGGGTATTATCGGTAGGCTACACCTTC; CDR3: CAWSVYGQGVLSVGYTF
J: TRBJ2-2; size: NA; V: TRBV30; D: NA; DNA: TGTGCCTGGAGGGCAGGGAACACCGGGGAGCTGTTTTTT; CDR3: CAWRAGNTGELFF
J: TRBJ1-2; size: few; V: TRBV2; D: TRBD1; DNA: TGTGCCAGCAGTGACCCAGGGGGCGGCTATGGCTACACCTTC; CDR3: CASSDPGGGYGYTF